This TCR beta chain emerged from a study of vaccination and CD4 T cells after COVID-19. Study overall: The cells in question were stimulated using overlapping spike peptides derived from SARS-CoV-2, HCoV-NL63, HCoV-OC43 and HCoV-229E.

There are 12 residues in the CDR3. Trimming took off 2 bases at V and 4 bases at J, with 3 bases between the two ends. Germline V CDR1 and CDR2: ENHRY, SYGVKD. Described treatment: approximately nine-day PBMC culture with coronavirus spike peptide pools or control peptides (ViraFEST assay). This clonotype was picked up a small number of times. Its antigen is unidentified. An Oncomine TCR Beta short-read assay was used to sequence the DNA from cultured CD4+ T cells. Using the QIAamp micro DNA kit, genomic DNA was extracted from the CD4+ T cells that had been cultured. TCRdb re-called the PCR reads with MiXCR, one entry per CDR3 protein. The sample includes about 21,000 distinct CDR3 sequences, approximately 40% of them seen just once.

The chain uses TRBV10-3 and TRBJ1-5, with unresolved D. This receptor was identified in a human donor who had recovered from COVID-19. Here the sequenced sample was CD4+ T cells from blood, cultured in vitro, taken before SARS-CoV-2 vaccination. The DNA for the CDR3 is TGTGCCATCAGTGAGGCTAATCAGCCCCAGCATTTT. It specifies CAISEANQPQHF.